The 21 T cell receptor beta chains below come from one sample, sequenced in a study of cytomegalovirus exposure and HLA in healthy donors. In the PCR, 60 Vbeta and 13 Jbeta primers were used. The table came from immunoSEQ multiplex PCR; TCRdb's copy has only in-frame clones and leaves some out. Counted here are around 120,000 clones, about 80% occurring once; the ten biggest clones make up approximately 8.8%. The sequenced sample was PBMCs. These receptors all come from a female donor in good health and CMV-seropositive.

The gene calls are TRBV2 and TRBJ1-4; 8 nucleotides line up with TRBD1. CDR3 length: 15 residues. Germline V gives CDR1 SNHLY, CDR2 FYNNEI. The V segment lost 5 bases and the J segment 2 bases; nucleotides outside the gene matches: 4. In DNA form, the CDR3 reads TGTGCCAGCAGTCGTACAGGGGGGACTAATGAAAAACTGTTTTTT. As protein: CASSRTGGTNEKLFF.

The CDR3, as DNA: TGCGCCAGCAGTACACAGGGTCAAGAGACCCAGTACTTC. It specifies CASSTQGQETQYF. V and J are TRBV10-1 and TRBJ2-5, with TRBD1 as a possible D gene (6 bases). Germline CDR1 is WNHNN and CDR2 is SYGVQD (reference sequence). The CDR3 totals 13 residues. V was clipped by 5 bases and J by 2 bases, with 9 bases between them.

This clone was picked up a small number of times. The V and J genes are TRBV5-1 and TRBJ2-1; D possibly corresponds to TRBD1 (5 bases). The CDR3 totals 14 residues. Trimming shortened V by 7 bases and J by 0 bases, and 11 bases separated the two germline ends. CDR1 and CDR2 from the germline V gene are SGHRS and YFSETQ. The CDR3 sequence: CASSTAGSYNEQFF. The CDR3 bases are TGCGCCAGCTCGACAGCCGGCTCCTACAATGAGCAGTTCTTC.

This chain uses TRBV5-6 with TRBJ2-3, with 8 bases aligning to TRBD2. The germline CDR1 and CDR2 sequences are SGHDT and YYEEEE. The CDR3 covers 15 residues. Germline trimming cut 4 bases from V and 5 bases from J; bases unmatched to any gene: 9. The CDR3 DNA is TGTGCCAGCAGCCGCCCGGGACTAGAGATAGATACGCAGTATTTT. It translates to CASSRPGLEIDTQYF.

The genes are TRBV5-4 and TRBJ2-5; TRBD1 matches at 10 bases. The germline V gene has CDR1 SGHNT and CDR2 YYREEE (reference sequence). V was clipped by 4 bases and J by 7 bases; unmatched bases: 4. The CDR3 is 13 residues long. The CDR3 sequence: CASSPGQGGTQYF. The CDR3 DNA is TGTGCCAGCAGCCCCGGACAGGGGGGGACCCAGTACTTC.

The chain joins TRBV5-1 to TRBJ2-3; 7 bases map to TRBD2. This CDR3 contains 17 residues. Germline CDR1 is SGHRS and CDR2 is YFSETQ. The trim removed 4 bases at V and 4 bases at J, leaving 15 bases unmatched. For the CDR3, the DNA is TGCGCCAGCAGCCATAATCGGGGGGATCCCACTTCAGATACGCAGTATTTT. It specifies CASSHNRGDPTSDTQYF.

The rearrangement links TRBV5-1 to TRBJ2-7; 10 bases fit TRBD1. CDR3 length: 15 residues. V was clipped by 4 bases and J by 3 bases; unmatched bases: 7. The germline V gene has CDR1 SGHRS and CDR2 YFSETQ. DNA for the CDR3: TGCGCCAGCAGCAAGGCTGGGACAGGGGACTACGAGCAGTACTTC. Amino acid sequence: CASSKAGTGDYEQYF.

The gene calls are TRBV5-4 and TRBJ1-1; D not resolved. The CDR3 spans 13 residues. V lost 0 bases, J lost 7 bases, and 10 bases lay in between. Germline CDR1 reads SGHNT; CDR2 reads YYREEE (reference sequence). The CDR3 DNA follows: TGTGCCAGCAGCTTGGCGGGGAGGAGTGAAGCTTTCTTT. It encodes CASSLAGRSEAFF.

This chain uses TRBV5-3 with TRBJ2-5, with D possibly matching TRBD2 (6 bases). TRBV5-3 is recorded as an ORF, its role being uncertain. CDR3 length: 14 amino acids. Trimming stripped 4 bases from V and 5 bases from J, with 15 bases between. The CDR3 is CARSGRQPQETQYF. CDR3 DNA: TGTGCCAGAAGCGGGAGGCAACCCCAGGAGACCCAGTACTTC.

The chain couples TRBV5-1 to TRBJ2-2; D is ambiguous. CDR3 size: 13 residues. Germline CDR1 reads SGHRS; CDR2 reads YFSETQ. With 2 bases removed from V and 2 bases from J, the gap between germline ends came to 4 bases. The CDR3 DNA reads TGCGCCAGCAGCTTTCCTAACACCGGGGAGCTGTTTTTT. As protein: CASSFPNTGELFF.

Written as DNA, the CDR3 is TGCAGCGTTGCTGTAAGTGGGGCGGGCAATCAGCCCCAGCATTTT. Translation gives CSVAVSGAGNQPQHF. V usage is TRBV29-1 and J usage is TRBJ1-5; TRBD1 might be the D (5 bases). V was shortened by 4 bases and J by 2 bases, with 15 bases between the two germline ends. The CDR3 consists of 15 residues. Germline V CDR1 and CDR2: SQVTM, ANQGSEA.

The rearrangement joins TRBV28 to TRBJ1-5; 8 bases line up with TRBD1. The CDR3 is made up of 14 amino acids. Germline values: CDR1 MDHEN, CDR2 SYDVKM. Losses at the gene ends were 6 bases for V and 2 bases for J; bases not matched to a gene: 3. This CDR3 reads CASRQGGGNQPQHF. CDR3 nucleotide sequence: TGTGCCAGCAGACAGGGGGGTGGCAATCAGCCCCAGCATTTT.

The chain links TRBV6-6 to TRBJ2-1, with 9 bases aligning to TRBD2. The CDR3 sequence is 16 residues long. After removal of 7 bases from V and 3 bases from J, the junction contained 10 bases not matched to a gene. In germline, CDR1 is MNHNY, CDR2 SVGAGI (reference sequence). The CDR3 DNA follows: TGTGCCAGCACCCCCGGAGTGCGGGGGGGCTACAATGAGCAGTTCTTC. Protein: CASTPGVRGGYNEQFF.

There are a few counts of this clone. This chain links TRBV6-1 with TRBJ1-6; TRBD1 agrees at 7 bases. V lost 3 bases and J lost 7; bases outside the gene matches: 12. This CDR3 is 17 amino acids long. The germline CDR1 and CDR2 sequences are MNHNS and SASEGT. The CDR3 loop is CASSEPQGTWGNSPLHF. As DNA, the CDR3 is TGTGCCAGCAGTGAGCCACAGGGGACCTGGGGGAATTCACCCCTCCACTTT.

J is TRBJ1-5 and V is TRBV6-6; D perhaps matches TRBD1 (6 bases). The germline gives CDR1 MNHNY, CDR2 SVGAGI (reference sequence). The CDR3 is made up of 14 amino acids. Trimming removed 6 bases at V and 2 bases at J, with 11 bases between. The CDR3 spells CASRGAGGNQPQHF. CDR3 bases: TGTGCCAGCAGGGGGGCAGGGGGCAATCAGCCCCAGCATTTT.

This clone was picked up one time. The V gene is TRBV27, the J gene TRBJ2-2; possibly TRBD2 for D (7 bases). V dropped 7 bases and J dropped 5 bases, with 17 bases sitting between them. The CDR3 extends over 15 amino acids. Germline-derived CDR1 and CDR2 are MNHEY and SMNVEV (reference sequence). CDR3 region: CASTWGGPNTGELFF. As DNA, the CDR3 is TGTGCCAGCACTTGGGGGGGGCCAAATACCGGGGAGCTGTTTTTT.

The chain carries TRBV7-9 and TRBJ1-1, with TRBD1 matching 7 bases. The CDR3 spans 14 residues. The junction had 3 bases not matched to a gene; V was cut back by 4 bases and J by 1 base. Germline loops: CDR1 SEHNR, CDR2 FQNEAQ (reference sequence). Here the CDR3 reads CASSYRGGNTEAFF. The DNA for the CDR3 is TGTGCCAGCAGCTACAGGGGTGGGAACACTGAAGCTTTCTTT.

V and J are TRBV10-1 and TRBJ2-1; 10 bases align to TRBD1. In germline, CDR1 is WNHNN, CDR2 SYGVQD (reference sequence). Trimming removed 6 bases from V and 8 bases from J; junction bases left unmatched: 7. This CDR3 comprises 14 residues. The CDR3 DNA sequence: TGCGCCAGCAGCGCCGGACAGGGGGGGGATGAGCAGTTCTTC. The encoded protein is CASSAGQGGDEQFF.

The CDR3 nucleotides read TGTGCCAGCAGCTTAGGCGGAGACGGTACGCAGTATTTT. Amino acids: CASSLGGDGTQYF. The V call is TRBV7-8, the J call TRBJ2-3; no firm D call. Between the trimmed V and J ends, which lost 1 base and 8 bases, there was a span of 10 bases. The CDR3 covers 13 residues. Germline loops: CDR1 SGHVS, CDR2 FQNEAQ.

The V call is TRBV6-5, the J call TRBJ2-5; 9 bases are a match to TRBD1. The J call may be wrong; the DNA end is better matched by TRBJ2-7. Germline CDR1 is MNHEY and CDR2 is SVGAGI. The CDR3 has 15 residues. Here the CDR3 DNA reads TGTGCCAGCAGTTACTCCGGGACAGGGAATCGCGAGCAGTACTTC. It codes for CASSYSGTGNREQYF.

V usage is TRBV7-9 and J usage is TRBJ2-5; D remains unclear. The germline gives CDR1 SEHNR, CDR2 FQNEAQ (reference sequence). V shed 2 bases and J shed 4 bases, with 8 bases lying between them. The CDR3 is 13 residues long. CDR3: CASSLLAAETQYF. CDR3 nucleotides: TGTGCCAGCAGCTTATTGGCCGCAGAGACCCAGTACTTC.